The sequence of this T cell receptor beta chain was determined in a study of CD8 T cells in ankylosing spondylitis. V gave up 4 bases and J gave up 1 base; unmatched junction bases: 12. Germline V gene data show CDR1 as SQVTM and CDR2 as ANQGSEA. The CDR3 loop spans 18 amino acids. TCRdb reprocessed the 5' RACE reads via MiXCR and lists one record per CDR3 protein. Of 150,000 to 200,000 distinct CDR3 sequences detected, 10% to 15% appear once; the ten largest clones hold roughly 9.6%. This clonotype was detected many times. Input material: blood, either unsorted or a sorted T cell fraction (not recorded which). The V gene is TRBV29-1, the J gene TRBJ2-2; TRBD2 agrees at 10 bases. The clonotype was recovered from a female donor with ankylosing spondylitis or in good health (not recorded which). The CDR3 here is CSVAAPGLAGVNTGELFF. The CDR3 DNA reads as TGCAGCGTTGCGGCCCCCGGTCTAGCGGGAGTGAACACCGGGGAGCTGTTTTTT.